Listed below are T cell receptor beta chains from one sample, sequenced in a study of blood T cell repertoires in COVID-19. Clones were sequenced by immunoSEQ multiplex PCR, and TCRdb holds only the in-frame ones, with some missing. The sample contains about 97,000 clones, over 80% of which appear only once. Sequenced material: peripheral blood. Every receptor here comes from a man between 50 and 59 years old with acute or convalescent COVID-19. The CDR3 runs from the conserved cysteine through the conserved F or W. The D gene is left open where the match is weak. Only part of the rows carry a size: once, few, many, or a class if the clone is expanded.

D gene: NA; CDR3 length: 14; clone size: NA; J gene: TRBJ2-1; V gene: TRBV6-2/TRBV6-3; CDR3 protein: CASSFRPGGNEQFF; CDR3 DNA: TGTGCCAGCAGTTTCCGACCGGGCGGGAATGAGCAGTTCTTC
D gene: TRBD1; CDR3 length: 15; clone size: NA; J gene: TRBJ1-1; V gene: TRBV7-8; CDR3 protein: CASTKRGTGYTEAFF; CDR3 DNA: TGTGCCAGCACCAAGAGGGGGACAGGCTACACTGAAGCTTTCTTT
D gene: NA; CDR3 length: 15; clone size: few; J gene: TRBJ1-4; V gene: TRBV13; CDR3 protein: CASSPRGILNEKLFF; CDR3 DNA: TGTGCCAGCAGTCCCAGGGGAATCCTTAATGAAAAACTGTTTTTT
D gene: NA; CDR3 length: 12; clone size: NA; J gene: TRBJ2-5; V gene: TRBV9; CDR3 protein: CASSPNQETQYF; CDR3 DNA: TGTGCCAGCAGCCCAAACCAAGAGACCCAGTACTTC
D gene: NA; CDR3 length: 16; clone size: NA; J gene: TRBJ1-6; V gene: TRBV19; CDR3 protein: CASSLDFGGYNSPLHF; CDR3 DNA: TGTGCCAGTAGCCTGGACTTCGGGGGATACAATTCACCCCTCCACTTT
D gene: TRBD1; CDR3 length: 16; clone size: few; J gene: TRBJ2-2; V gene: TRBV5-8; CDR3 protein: CASSYGQAANTGELFF; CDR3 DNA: TGTGCCAGCAGCTACGGACAGGCTGCGAACACCGGGGAGCTGTTTTTT
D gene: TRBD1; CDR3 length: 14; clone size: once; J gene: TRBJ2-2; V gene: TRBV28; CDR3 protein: CASSQQGAPGELFF; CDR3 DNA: TGTGCCAGCAGCCAACAGGGGGCGCCCGGGGAGCTGTTTTTT
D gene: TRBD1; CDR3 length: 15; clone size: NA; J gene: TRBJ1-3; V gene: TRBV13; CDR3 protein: CASSGRGTAGNTIYF; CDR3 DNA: TGTGCCAGCAGCGGCAGGGGGACCGCTGGAAACACCATATATTTT
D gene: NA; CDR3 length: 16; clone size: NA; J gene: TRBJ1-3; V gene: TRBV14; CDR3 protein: CASSQDGSSSGNTIYF; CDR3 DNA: TGTGCCAGCAGCCAAGACGGGTCGAGCTCTGGAAACACCATATATTTT
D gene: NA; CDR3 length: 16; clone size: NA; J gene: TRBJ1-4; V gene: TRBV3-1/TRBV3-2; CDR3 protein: CASSPSTGLTNEKLFF; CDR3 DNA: TGTGCCAGCAGCCCGTCTACCGGTCTCACTAATGAAAAACTGTTTTTT
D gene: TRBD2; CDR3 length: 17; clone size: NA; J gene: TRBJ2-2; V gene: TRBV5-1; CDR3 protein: CASSVGLAGDLTGELFF; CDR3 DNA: TGCGCCAGCAGCGTGGGACTAGCGGGGGACCTTACCGGGGAGCTGTTTTTT
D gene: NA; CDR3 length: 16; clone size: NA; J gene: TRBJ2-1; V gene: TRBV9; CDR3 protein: CASSGGGLSSYNEQFF; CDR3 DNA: TGTGCCAGCAGCGGCGGGGGCCTGAGCTCCTACAATGAGCAGTTCTTC
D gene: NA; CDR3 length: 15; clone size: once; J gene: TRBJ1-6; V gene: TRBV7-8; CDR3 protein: CASRMGHQYNSPLHF; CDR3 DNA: TGTGCCAGCAGGATGGGACACCAATATAATTCACCCCTCCACTTT
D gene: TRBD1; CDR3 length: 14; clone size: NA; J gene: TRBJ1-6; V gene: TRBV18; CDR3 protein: CASSEDRVNSPLHF; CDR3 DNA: TGTGCCAGCTCGGAGGACAGGGTGAATTCACCCCTCCACTTT
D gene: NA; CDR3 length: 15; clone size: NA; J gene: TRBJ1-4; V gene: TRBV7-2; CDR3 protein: CASSSRTSGNEKLFF; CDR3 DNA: TGTGCCAGCAGCTCAAGGACATCGGGTAATGAAAAACTGTTTTTT
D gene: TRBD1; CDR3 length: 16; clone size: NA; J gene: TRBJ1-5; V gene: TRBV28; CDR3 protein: CASSLSQDRDDQPQHF; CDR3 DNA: TGTGCCAGCAGTTTATCTCAGGACAGGGACGATCAGCCCCAGCATTTT
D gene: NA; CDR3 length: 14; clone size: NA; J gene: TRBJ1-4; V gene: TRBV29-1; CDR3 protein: CSVEDETTNEKLFF; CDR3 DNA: TGCAGCGTTGAAGATGAGACAACTAATGAAAAACTGTTTTTT
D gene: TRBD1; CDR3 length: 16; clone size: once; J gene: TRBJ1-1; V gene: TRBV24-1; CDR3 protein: CATSSGQGGGDTEAFF; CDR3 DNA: TGTGCCACCAGTTCGGGACAGGGGGGAGGGGACACTGAAGCTTTCTTT
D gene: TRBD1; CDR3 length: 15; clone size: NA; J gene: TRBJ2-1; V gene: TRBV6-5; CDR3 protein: CASRGTGGSYNEQFF; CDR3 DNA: TGTGCCAGCAGAGGAACAGGGGGCTCCTACAATGAGCAGTTCTTC
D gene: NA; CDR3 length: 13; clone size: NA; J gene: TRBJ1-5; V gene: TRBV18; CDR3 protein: CASSPDNNQPQHF; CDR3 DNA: TGTGCCAGCTCCCCGGACAATAATCAGCCCCAGCATTTT
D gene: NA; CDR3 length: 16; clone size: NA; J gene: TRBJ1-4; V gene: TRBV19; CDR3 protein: CASSGGTITTNEKLFF; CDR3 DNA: TGTGCCAGTAGTGGAGGCACCATCACCACTAATGAAAAACTGTTTTTT
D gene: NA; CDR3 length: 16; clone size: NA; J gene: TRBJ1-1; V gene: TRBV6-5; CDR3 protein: CASSWGVGVQNTEAFF; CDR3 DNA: TGTGCCAGCAGTTGGGGGGTAGGGGTCCAGAACACTGAAGCTTTCTTT
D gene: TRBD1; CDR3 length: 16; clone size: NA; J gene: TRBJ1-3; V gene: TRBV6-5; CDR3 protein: CASSYSRDRARNTIYF; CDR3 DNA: TGTGCCAGCAGTTACTCCAGGGACAGGGCAAGAAACACCATATATTTT
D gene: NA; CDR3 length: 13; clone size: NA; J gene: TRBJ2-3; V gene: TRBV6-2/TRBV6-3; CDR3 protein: CASSIGGGDTQYF; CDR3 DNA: TGTGCCAGCAGTATCGGGGGAGGAGATACGCAGTATTTT
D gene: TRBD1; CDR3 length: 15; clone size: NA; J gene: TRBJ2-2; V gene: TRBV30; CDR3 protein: CAWSPGTANTGELFF; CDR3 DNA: TGTGCCTGGAGTCCCGGGACAGCGAACACCGGGGAGCTGTTTTTT
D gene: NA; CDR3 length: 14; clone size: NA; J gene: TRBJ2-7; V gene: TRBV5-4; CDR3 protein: CASSLGQALYEQYF; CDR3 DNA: TGTGCCAGCAGCTTGGGACAGGCCCTCTACGAGCAGTACTTC
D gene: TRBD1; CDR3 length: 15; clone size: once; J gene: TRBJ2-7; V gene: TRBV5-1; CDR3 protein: CASSLGTGGSYEQYF; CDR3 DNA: TGCGCCAGCAGCTTGGGGACAGGGGGTTCCTACGAGCAGTACTTC
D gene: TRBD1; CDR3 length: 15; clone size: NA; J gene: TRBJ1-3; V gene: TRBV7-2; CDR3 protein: CASSPQGGRGNTIYF; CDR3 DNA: TGTGCCAGCAGCCCTCAGGGGGGTAGAGGAAACACCATATATTTT